This T cell receptor beta chain was sequenced during a study of breast tumors, draining lymph nodes, adjacent tissues. Study-wide results and caveats: Tumor and nontumor repertoires were significantly more similar in luminal-like than in basal-like breast cancer. Tumors had less TCR diversity than lymph nodes, more than nontumor tissue. That most tumor T cells come from lymph nodes remained unproven. The data were judged consistent with most tumor T cells coming from lymph node and expanding in tumor.

Axillary draining lymph nodes of breast cancer patients supplied the node samples. Germline CDR1 is MNHEY and CDR2 is SVGAGI. The CDR3 length is 17 residues. TCRdb passed the multiplex PCR reads through MiXCR, listing each CDR3 protein once. The sample holds around 230,000 distinct CDR3 sequences; approximately 30% are singletons and the top ten take around 1.4%. This clonotype was seen a few times. The antigen is not known. A junction end diverges from the germline sequence, so it may reflect a read error. The chain combines TRBV6-5 with TRBJ2-1; 7 nucleotides line up with TRBD2. The sequencing input was axillary lymph node tissue. The sequence was obtained from a female donor with breast cancer. Some clones in this sample may be carry-over from other donors' samples. This chain's CDR3 is CASSHSHGREPKGEQFF. The CDR3 nucleotides are TGTGCCAGCAGTCACTCGCATGGGCGGGAGCCGAAGGGTGAGCAGTTCTTC.